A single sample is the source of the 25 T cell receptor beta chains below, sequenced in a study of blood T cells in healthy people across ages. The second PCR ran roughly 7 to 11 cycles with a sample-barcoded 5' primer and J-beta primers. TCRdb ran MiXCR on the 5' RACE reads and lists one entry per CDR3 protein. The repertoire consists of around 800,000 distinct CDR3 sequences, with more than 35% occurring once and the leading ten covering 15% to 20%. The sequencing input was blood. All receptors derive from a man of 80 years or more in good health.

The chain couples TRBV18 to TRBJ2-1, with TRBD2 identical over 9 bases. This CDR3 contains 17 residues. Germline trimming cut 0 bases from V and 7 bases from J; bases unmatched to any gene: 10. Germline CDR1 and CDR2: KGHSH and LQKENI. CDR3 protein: CASSPPKIAGALNEQFF. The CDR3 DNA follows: TGTGCCAGCTCACCACCGAAAATAGCGGGGGCCTTGAATGAGCAGTTCTTC. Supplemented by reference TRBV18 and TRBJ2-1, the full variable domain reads NAGVMQNPRHLVRRRGQEARLRCSPMKGHSHVYWYRQLPEEGLKFMVYLQKENIIDESGMPKERFSAEFPKEGPSILRIQQVVRGDSAAYFCASSPPKIAGALNEQFFGPGTRLTVL.

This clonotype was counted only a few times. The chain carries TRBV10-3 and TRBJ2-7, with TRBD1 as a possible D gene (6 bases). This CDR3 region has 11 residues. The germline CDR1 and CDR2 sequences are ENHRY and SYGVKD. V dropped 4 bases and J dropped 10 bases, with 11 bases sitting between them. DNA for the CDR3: TGTGCCATCAGTGGGCAGGGGAGACAGTACTTC. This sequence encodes CAISGQGRQYF.

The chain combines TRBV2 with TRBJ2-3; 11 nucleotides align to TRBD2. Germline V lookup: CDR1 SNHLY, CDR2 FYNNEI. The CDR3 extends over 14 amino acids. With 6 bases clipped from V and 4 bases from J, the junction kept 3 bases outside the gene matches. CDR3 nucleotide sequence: TGTGCCAGCAGGGGGACTAGCGGACCAGATACGCAGTATTTT. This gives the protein CASRGTSGPDTQYF.

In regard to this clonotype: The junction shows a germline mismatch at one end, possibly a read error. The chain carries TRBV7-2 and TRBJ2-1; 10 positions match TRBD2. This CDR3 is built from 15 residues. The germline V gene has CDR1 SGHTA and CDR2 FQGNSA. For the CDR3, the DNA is TGTGTCAGCAGCTCATCCGGGACTAGCGTCCATGAGCAGTTCTTC. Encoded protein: CVSSSSGTSVHEQFF.

In nucleotides, the CDR3 is TGTGCCAGCAGTGACGTGGGACTAGCGGGATTGGCGGCAGAGTACAATGAGCAGTTCTTC. This sequence encodes CASSDVGLAGLAAEYNEQFF. This rearrangement joins TRBV2 to TRBJ2-1, with 13 bases fitting TRBD2. Germline V gives CDR1 SNHLY, CDR2 FYNNEI. V shed 3 bases and J 4 bases; nucleotides not matched to a gene: 15. The CDR3 has 20 residues.

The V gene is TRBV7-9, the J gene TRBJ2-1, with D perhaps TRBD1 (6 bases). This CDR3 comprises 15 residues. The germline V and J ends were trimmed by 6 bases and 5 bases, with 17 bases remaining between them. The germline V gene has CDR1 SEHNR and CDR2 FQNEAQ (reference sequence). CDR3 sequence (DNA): TGTGCCAGCAGTCCCGGGACAAGACGGGACAATGAGCAGTTCTTC. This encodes CASSPGTRRDNEQFF.

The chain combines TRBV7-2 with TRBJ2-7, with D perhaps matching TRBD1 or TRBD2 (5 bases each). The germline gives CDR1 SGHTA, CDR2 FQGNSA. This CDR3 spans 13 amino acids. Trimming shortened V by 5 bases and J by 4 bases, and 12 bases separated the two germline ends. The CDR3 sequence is CASSPGWGYEQYF. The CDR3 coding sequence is TGTGCCAGCAGCCCCGGTTGGGGGTACGAGCAGTACTTC.

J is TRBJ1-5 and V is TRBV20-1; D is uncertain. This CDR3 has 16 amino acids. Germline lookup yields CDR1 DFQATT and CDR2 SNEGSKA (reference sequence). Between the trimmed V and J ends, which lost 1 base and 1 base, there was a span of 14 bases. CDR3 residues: CSARAAVGFSNQPQHF. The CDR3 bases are TGCAGTGCTAGAGCGGCGGTTGGGTTCAGCAATCAGCCCCAGCATTTT.

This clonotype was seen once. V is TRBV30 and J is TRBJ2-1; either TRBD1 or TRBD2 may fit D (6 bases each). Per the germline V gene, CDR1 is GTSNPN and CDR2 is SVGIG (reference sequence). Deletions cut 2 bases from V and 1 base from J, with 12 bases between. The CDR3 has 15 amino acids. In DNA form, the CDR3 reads TGTGCCTGGAGTAGGGGGGCGGTTTCCTACAATGAGCAGTTCTTC. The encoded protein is CAWSRGAVSYNEQFF. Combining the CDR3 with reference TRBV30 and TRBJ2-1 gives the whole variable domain SQTIHQWPATLVQPVGSPLSLECTVEGTSNPNLYWYRQAAGRGLQLLFYSVGIGQISSEVPQNLSASRPQDRQFILSSKKLLLSDSGFYLCAWSRGAVSYNEQFFGPGTRLTVL.

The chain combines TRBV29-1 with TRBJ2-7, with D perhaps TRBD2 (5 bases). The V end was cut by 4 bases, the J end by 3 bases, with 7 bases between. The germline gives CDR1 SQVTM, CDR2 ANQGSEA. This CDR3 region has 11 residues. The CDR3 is CSVGENYEQYF. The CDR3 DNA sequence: TGCAGCGTTGGGGAGAACTACGAGCAGTACTTC.

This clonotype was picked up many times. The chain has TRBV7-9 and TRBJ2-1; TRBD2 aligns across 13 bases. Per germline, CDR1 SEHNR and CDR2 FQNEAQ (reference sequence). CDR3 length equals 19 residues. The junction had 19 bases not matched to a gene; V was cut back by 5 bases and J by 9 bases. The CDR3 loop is CASSRPTTTSGRSSFEQFF. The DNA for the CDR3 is TGTGCCAGCAGCCGACCCACGACGACTAGCGGGAGGTCCAGTTTTGAGCAGTTCTTC.

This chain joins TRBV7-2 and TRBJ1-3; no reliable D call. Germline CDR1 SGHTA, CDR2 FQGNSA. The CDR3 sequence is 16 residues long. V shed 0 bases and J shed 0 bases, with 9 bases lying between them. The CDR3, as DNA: TGTGCCAGCAGCTTAGCCCCGGGGAGCTCTGGAAACACCATATATTTT. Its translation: CASSLAPGSSGNTIYF.

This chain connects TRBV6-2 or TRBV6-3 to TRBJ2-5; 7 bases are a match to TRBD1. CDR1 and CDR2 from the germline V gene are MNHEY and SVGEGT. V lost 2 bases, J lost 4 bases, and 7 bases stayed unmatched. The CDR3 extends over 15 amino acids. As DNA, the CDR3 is TGTGCCAGCAGTTACCATGACAGGGTGGGAGAGACCCAGTACTTC. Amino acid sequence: CASSYHDRVGETQYF.

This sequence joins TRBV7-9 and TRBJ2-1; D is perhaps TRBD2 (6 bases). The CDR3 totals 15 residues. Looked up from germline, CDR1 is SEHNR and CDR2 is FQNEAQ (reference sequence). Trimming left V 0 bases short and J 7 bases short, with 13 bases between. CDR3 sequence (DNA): TGTGCCAGCAGCTTAGCGGGCGGGACCGGGAATGAGCAGTTCTTC. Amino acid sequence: CASSLAGGTGNEQFF. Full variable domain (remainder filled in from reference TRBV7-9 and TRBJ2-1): DTGVSQNPRHKITKRGQNVTFRCDPISEHNRLYWYRQTLGQGPEFLTYFQNEAQLEKSRLLSDRFSAERPKGSFSTLEIQRTEQGDSAMYLCASSLAGGTGNEQFFGPGTRLTVL.

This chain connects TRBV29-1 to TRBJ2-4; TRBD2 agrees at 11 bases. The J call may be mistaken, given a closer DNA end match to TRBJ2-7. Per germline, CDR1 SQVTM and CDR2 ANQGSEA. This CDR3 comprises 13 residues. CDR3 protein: CSVQLAGGCEQYF. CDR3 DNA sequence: TGCAGCGTGCAATTAGCGGGAGGGTGCGAGCAGTACTTC.

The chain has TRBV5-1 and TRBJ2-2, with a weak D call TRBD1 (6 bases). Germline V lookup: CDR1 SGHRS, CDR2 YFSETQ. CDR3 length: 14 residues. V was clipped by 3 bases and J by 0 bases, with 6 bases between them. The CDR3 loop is CASSWDTNTGELFF. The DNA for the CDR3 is TGCGCCAGCAGCTGGGACACGAACACCGGGGAGCTGTTTTTT.

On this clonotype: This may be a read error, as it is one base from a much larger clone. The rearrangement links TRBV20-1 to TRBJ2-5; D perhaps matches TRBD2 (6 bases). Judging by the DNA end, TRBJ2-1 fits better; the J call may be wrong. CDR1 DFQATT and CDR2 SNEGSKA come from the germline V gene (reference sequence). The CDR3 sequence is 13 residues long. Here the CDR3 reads CSAGGHNQETQFF. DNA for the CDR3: TGCAGTGCCGGAGGGCACAACCAAGAGACCCAGTTCTTC.

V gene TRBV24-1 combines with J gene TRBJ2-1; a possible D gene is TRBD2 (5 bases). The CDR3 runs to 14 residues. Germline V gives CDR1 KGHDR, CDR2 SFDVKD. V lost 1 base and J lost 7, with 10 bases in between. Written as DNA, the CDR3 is TGTGCCACCAGTGATTTTGGGTCGGGGAATGAGCAGTTCTTC. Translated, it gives CATSDFGSGNEQFF.

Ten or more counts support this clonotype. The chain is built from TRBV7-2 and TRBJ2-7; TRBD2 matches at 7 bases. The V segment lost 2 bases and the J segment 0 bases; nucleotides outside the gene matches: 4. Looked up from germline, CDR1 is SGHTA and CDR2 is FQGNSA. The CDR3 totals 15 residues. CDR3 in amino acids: CASSLSGTYSYEQYF. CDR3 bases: TGTGCCAGCAGCTTAAGCGGGACCTACTCCTACGAGCAGTACTTC. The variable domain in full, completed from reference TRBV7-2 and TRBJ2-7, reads GAGVSQSPSNKVTEKGKDVELRCDPISGHTALYWYRQSLGQGLEFLIYFQGNSAPDKSGLPSDRFSAERTGGSVSTLTIQRTQQEDSAVYLCASSLSGTYSYEQYFGPGTRLTVT.

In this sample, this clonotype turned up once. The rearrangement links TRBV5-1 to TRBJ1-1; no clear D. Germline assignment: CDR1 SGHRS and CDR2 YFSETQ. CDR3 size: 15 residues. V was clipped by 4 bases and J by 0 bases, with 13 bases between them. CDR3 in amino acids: CASSPLRGMNTEAFF. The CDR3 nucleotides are TGCGCCAGCAGCCCACTACGTGGGATGAACACTGAAGCTTTCTTT.

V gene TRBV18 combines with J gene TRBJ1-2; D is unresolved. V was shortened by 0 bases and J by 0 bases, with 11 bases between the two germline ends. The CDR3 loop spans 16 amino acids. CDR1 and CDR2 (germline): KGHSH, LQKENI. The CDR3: CASSPPPGIANYGYTF. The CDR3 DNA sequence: TGTGCCAGCTCACCACCGCCGGGGATCGCTAACTATGGCTACACCTTC.

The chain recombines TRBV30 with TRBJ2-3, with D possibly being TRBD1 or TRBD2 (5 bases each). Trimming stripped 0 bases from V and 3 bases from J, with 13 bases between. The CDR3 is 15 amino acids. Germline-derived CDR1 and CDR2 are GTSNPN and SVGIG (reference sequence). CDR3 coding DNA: TGTGCCTGGAGTGTACTGGGACCGTCGACAGATACGCAGTATTTT. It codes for CAWSVLGPSTDTQYF.

The CDR3 region is CASTPRGGIGYTF. The CDR3 region has the DNA TGTGCCAGCACTCCAAGGGGAGGGATCGGCTACACCTTC. The V gene is TRBV2, the J gene TRBJ1-2; possible D gene TRBD1, 5 bases. Germline V gene data show CDR1 as SNHLY and CDR2 as FYNNEI. V dropped 7 bases and J dropped 8 bases, with 17 bases sitting between them. The CDR3 runs 13 residues.

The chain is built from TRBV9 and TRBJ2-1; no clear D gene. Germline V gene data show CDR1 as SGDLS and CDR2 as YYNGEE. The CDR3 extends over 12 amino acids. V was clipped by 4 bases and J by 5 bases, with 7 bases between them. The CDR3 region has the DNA TGTGCCAGCAGCCCCGCCCACAATGAGCAGTTCTTC. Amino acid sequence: CASSPAHNEQFF.

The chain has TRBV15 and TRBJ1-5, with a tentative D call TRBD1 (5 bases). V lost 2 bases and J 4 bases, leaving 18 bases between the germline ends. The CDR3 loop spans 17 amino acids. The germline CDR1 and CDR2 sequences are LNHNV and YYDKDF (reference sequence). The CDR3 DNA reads TGTGCCACCAGCAGAATCCCCGGAGGGGTCGCAAATCAGCCCCAGCATTTT. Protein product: CATSRIPGGVANQPQHF.